This entry describes one T cell receptor (beta chain). Its antigen is unknown. Germline CDR1 is MDHEN and CDR2 is SYDVKM. The V gene lost 5 bases and the J gene lost 0 bases, with 32 bases spanning the gap. The CDR3 contains 22 residues. Using immunoSEQ multiplex PCR, the repertoire was profiled, and TCRdb retains in-frame clones only, with some absent. The table has around 97,000 clones, just under 95% seen once. The data originate from a study of siplizumab effects on memory and regulatory T cells. General observations from the study: Siplizumab cultures yielded proliferating Tregs whose suppressive function was not confirmed. It seemed that naive T cells were more diverse than memory cells and were major contributors to the alloresponse. A mean of roughly 68% of mappable alloreactive CD4+ clones were Treg-derived with siplizumab, compared with 25% to 30% in controls. Just a small share of alloreactive clones was traced back to unstimulated subsets.

Sequencing was carried out using non-Treg CD4+ T cells sorted from blood. V gene TRBV28 combines with J gene TRBJ2-1; D may match TRBD1 or TRBD2 (5 bases each). This TCR was sampled from a human donor in good health. CDR3 in DNA: TGTGCCAGCAGTCCAAAAACGCCGGGACCCCGTTTTGGGGGACGCTCCTACAATGAGCAGTTCTTC. Protein sequence: CASSPKTPGPRFGGRSYNEQFF.